Each of the 3 T cell receptor beta chains below was sequenced from the same sample in a study of Ad26.COV2.S vaccination and SARS-CoV-2 variants. Treatment meaning: some 19 received Ad26.COV2.S at low or high dose, single or two shots; roughly five received placebo; per-sample allocation not given. Specimens were obtained on day 63 following the first vaccine or placebo injection. Some clones are missing from TCRdb's copy, which holds only in-frame ones; the method was immunoSEQ multiplex PCR. Altogether roughly 380,000 clones are present, 88% being singletons, with the ten largest covering 3.6%. The starting material was peripheral blood, obtained in a trial of Ad26.COV2.S vaccine versus placebo. The receptors stem from a person aged 18-60 years who received the Ad26.COV2.S COVID-19 vaccine or a placebo.

This clone came up once. This chain connects TRBV28 to TRBJ1-2; D is undetermined. This CDR3 spans 15 amino acids. Germline CDR1 reads MDHEN; CDR2 reads SYDVKM. Trimming took 5 bases from V and 2 from J, leaving 15 bases between them. The CDR3 region is CASSPPGGENYGYTF. The DNA of the CDR3 is TGTGCCAGCAGTCCCCCAGGCGGGGAGAACTATGGCTACACCTTC.

The sample holds one count of this clone. The genes are TRBV9 and TRBJ1-3; D might be TRBD1 (5 bases). V dropped 0 bases and J dropped 2 bases, with 15 bases sitting between them. The CDR3 covers 17 residues. In germline, CDR1 is SGDLS, CDR2 YYNGEE. The DNA for the CDR3 is TGTGCCAGCAGCGTAGATCTCGGGGGGGTTGCTGGAAACACCATATATTTT. Its translation: CASSVDLGGVAGNTIYF.

This chain uses TRBV7-3 with TRBJ2-3, with 9 bases fitting TRBD2. The CDR3 extends over 15 amino acids. The junction had 9 bases not matched to a gene; V was cut back by 5 bases and J by 6 bases. The germline gives CDR1 SGHTA, CDR2 FQGTGA. The DNA for the CDR3 is TGTGCCAGCAGCCGGACGGTAGCGGGGGTCGATACGCAGTATTTT. Protein product: CASSRTVAGVDTQYF.